The 20 T cell receptor beta chains given below trace back to one sample, sequenced in a study of beta chain features in type 1 diabetes. Regarding the study as a whole: TCRB CDR3s were moderately but significantly shorter in Type 1 diabetes patients in all four CD4+ subsets.

Antigens for these TCRs are unknown. Since all of the isolated RNA was reverse transcribed, expressed TCRB transcripts were what got sequenced. Produced via immunoSEQ multiplex PCR; TCRdb's table is partial and in-frame only. The sample lists about 660,000 clones, over 13% occurring once. Material: naive CD4+ T cells from blood. Receptors originate from a man between 18 and 29 years old with type 1 diabetes.

This clone showed up just a few times. The chain recombines TRBV11-2 with TRBJ2-3; 11 nucleotides agree with TRBD2. The CDR3 sequence is 17 residues long. Trimming removed 1 base from V and 1 base from J; junction bases left unmatched: 4. Germline assignment: CDR1 SGHAT and CDR2 FQNNGV. The CDR3 DNA follows: TGTGCCAGCAGCTTAGTTCCACTAGCGGGGGGCACAGATACGCAGTATTTT. As protein: CASSLVPLAGGTDTQYF.

This clone was detected only a few times. The V and J genes are TRBV29-1 and TRBJ1-1; no definite D call. Germline loops: CDR1 SQVTM, CDR2 ANQGSEA. V was trimmed by 3 bases and J by 6 bases, leaving 11 bases between them. The CDR3 has 12 amino acids. CDR3 sequence reads: CSVDGVAAEAFF. The CDR3 DNA is TGCAGCGTTGACGGGGTGGCGGCTGAAGCTTTCTTT.

This clone occurred a few times. The rearrangement joins TRBV10-1 to TRBJ2-1, with 13 bases aligning to TRBD2. The CDR3 spans 18 residues. In germline, CDR1 is WNHNN, CDR2 SYGVQD (reference sequence). V was pared by 0 bases and J by 4 bases, with 6 bases of the junction left unmatched. The DNA of the CDR3 is TGCGCCAGCAGTGAGTCGAGACTAGCGGGAGGAACGTACAATGAGCAGTTCTTC. Translated, it gives CASSESRLAGGTYNEQFF.

The chain couples TRBV18 to TRBJ1-5; the D is unclear. The germline V gene has CDR1 KGHSH and CDR2 LQKENI. CDR3 length: 15 residues. Trimming removed 1 base from V and 2 bases from J, with 9 bases in between. The CDR3 loop is CASSPQGWGNQPQHF. The CDR3 DNA follows: TGTGCCAGCTCACCACAGGGCTGGGGCAATCAGCCCCAGCATTTT.

This clone occurred a few times. Other nucleotide sequences from this sample produce the same CDR3. V and J are TRBV7-2 and TRBJ2-5; 8 bases agree with TRBD2. Trimming cost V 3 bases and J 5 bases; bases outside gene matches: 5. The CDR3 runs 14 residues. Germline CDR1 reads SGHTA; CDR2 reads FQGNSA. The CDR3 bases are TGTGCCAGCAGCTTGGCGGGGGGTAGGGAGACCCAGTACTTC. This gives the protein CASSLAGGRETQYF.

The chain has TRBV6-1 and TRBJ2-2, with 7 bases fitting TRBD2. This CDR3 is built from 13 residues. Germline V gene lookup returns CDR1 MNHNS and CDR2 SASEGT. J was trimmed by 1 base and V by 11 bases; bases with no gene match: 4. The CDR3 is CAGRGRNTGELFF. The DNA for the CDR3 is TGTGCCGGCCGCGGGAGGAACACCGGGGAGCTGTTTTTT.

In its sample, this clone was seen a few times. Other DNA sequences in the sample encode the same CDR3. CDR3 region: CASSPDSNYGYTF. The DNA of the CDR3 is TGTGCCAGCAGCCCGGACAGCAACTATGGCTACACCTTC. J is TRBJ1-2 and V is TRBV5-4; a possible D gene is TRBD1 (6 bases). The CDR3 totals 13 residues. The V gene's germline CDR1 is SGHNT and CDR2 YYREEE (reference sequence). Trimming shortened V by 4 bases and J by 2 bases, and 9 bases separated the two germline ends. The whole variable domain, filled in from reference TRBV5-4 and TRBJ1-2, reads ETGVTQSPTHLIKTRGQQVTLRCSSQSGHNTVSWYQQALGQGPQFIFQYYREEENGRGNFPPRFSGLQFPNYSSELNVNALELDDSALYLCASSPDSNYGYTFGSGTRLTVV.

The chain combines TRBV5-1 with TRBJ1-2, with 7 bases lining up with TRBD1. Germline V gene sequence: CDR1 SGHRS, CDR2 YFSETQ. The CDR3 length is 16 residues. With V trimmed by 1 base and J by 3 bases, 9 bases remained unmatched. CDR3 coding DNA: TGCGCCAGCAGCTTGCAACCGACAGGGATCGACTATGGCTACACCTTC. Its translation is CASSLQPTGIDYGYTF.

This sequence joins TRBV28 and TRBJ1-6; tentative D call: TRBD1 (5 bases). V was clipped by 8 bases and J by 10 bases, with 12 bases between them. Germline V CDR1 and CDR2: MDHEN, SYDVKM. The length of the CDR3 is 12 residues. The CDR3 loop reads CASVTGSSPLHF. CDR3 in DNA: TGTGCCAGCGTAACAGGTTCCTCACCCCTCCACTTT.

Turning to this clone: The germline gene is not matched at one end of the junction; a read error may be the cause. The V gene is TRBV7-7, the J gene TRBJ2-5; D is perhaps TRBD1 (6 bases). This CDR3 is built from 13 residues. Per the germline V gene, CDR1 is SSHAT and CDR2 is FNYEAQ (reference sequence). The CDR3 sequence: CASSGDRQETQYF. CDR3 in DNA: TGTGCTAGCAGCGGTGACAGGCAAGAGACCCAGTACTTC.

The V call is TRBV6-5, the J call TRBJ2-1; 8 bases are a match to TRBD2. The CDR3 has 15 residues. V shed 5 bases, J shed 6 bases, and the junction held 9 bases outside the gene matches. The V gene's germline CDR1 is MNHEY and CDR2 SVGAGI. The CDR3 nucleotides are TGTGCCAGCAGTCAGCTAGCGGGTGCTATCAATGAGCAGTTCTTC. Protein sequence: CASSQLAGAINEQFF.

In its sample, this clone was seen a few times. The chain couples TRBV28 to TRBJ2-5; D is possibly TRBD1 or TRBD2 (5 bases each). CDR1 and CDR2 from the germline V gene are MDHEN and SYDVKM. The CDR3 runs to 15 residues. V lost 2 bases and J lost 3, with 13 bases in between. As DNA, the CDR3 is TGTGCCAGCAGTTTACCCGCCGGGACGGAAGAGACCCAGTACTTC. Translation gives CASSLPAGTEETQYF.

This chain joins TRBV7-9 and TRBJ2-7; 8 bases are shared with TRBD2. After removal of 6 bases from V and 0 bases from J, the junction contained 4 bases not matched to a gene. The germline gives CDR1 SEHNR, CDR2 FQNEAQ (reference sequence). This CDR3 region has 14 residues. The CDR3 loop reads CASSRGRFSYEQYF. CDR3 DNA: TGTGCCAGCAGTCGCGGGAGGTTCTCCTACGAGCAGTACTTC.

This clone has a handful of counts. This sequence joins TRBV30 and TRBJ2-3, with TRBD2 matching 13 bases. This CDR3 has 16 amino acids. In germline, CDR1 is GTSNPN, CDR2 SVGIG (reference sequence). The ends lost 3 bases at V and 1 base at J; junction bases unmatched: 4. CDR3 bases: TGTGCCTGGAGAAAGGGACTAGCGGGGCGCACAGATACGCAGTATTTT. Translation gives CAWRKGLAGRTDTQYF.

In this sample, this clone turned up a few times. The chain links TRBV29-1 to TRBJ2-6; D call uncertain. V was shortened by 6 bases and J by 0 bases, with 9 bases between the two germline ends. The germline CDR1 and CDR2 sequences are SQVTM and ANQGSEA. CDR3 length: 14 amino acids. The CDR3 reads CSVSPDSGANVLTF. Here the CDR3 DNA reads TGCAGCGTATCCCCAGACTCTGGGGCCAACGTCCTGACTTTC. Together with reference TRBV29-1 and TRBJ2-6, the CDR3 gives the full variable domain: SAVISQKPSRDICQRGTSLTIQCQVDSQVTMMFWYRQQPGQSLTLIATANQGSEATYESGFVIDKFPISRPNLTFSTLTVSNMSPEDSSIYLCSVSPDSGANVLTFGAGSRLTVL.

This chain joins TRBV29-1 and TRBJ1-1; a possible D gene is TRBD1 (5 bases). In germline, CDR1 is SQVTM, CDR2 ANQGSEA. V dropped 3 bases and J dropped 1 base, with 18 bases sitting between them. This CDR3 spans 16 amino acids. CDR3 bases: TGCAGCGTTGACGGGGGGTCCCCTTCGGGGAACACTGAAGCTTTCTTT. Translating gives CSVDGGSPSGNTEAFF.

The gene calls are TRBV14 and TRBJ1-1, with a possible D match to TRBD1 (6 bases). The V and J ends lost 5 bases and 0 bases respectively, with 22 bases between them. Per the germline V gene, CDR1 is SGHDN and CDR2 is FVKESK. This CDR3 comprises 18 residues. CDR3 sequence reads: CASSRTTGFLFLNTEAFF. In DNA, the CDR3 is TGTGCCAGCAGCAGAACCACAGGGTTCCTATTTTTGAACACTGAAGCTTTCTTT.

This clone was observed a few times. The V gene is TRBV9, the J gene TRBJ1-1; D unresolved. Germline V gene sequence: CDR1 SGDLS, CDR2 YYNGEE. Trimming took off 0 bases at V and 0 bases at J, with 6 bases between the two ends. CDR3 length: 14 residues. The DNA of the CDR3 is TGTGCCAGCAGCGTAGACAGCCTGAACACTGAAGCTTTCTTT. Its protein is CASSVDSLNTEAFF.

The table lists this clone with a few counts. The chain has TRBV5-1 and TRBJ1-2, with a weak D call TRBD1 (5 bases). CDR3 length: 14 amino acids. Germline CDR1 reads SGHRS; CDR2 reads YFSETQ. The V and J ends lost 0 bases and 1 base respectively, with 7 bases between them. The CDR3 protein is CASSLVGDNYGYTF. The CDR3 DNA reads as TGCGCCAGCAGCTTGGTGGGGGATAACTATGGCTACACCTTC.

This chain joins TRBV7-9 and TRBJ1-1; the D gene is possibly TRBD1 (5 bases). The CDR3 consists of 13 residues. The V end lost 3 bases, the J end lost 7 bases, and 12 bases lay between the germline ends. Germline V gene sequence: CDR1 SEHNR, CDR2 FQNEAQ (reference sequence). CDR3 coding DNA: TGTGCCAGCAGCTTGCGTGTTGGGGGTGAAGCTTTCTTT. This gives the protein CASSLRVGGEAFF.